Here is one T cell receptor beta chain with its context. Antigen: not known. This specimen belongs to a study of T cell responses to AZD1222 COVID-19 vaccine. The study, taken as a whole, reports: Most donors were white British, females outnumbered males, and clonal diversity was possibly underestimated.

The ends were cut back, 1 base at V and 6 bases at J, with 18 bases in the middle. CDR1 and CDR2 from the germline V gene are SEHNR and FQNEAQ (reference sequence). CDR3 size: 16 residues. Assay used: immunoSEQ multiplex PCR; TCRdb lists only in-frame clones, some missing. The table has about 150,000 clones, approximately 87% seen once. The TCR comes from an adult in good health. The chain has TRBV7-9 and TRBJ1-1, with a weak D call TRBD1 (6 bases). The sequenced sample was peripheral blood, obtained on day 0 of MenACWY control vaccination. CDR3 loop: CASSLGSGAAVPEAFF. CDR3 bases: TGTGCCAGCAGCTTAGGGTCAGGGGCGGCTGTCCCTGAAGCTTTCTTT.